These 12 T cell receptor beta chains share one sample of origin, sequenced in a study of T cell changes during pregnancy in multiple sclerosis. Assay used: immunoSEQ multiplex PCR; TCRdb lists only in-frame clones, some missing. This table holds 65,000 to 85,000 clones, roughly nine tenths found once. Sample: CD4+ T cells from peripheral blood mononuclear cells, taken before pregnancy. The receptors stem from a female donor with multiple sclerosis, enrolled in a pregnancy study.

The DNA for the CDR3 is TGTGCCAGCTCACCACTGGAGAAAGTCACAGATACGCAGTATTTT. Translation: CASSPLEKVTDTQYF. The chain uses TRBV18 and TRBJ2-3, with D hard to call. CDR1 and CDR2 from the germline V gene are KGHSH and LQKENI. The V gene lost 1 base and the J gene lost 2 bases, with 10 bases spanning the gap. The CDR3 is 15 residues long. The variable domain in full, completed from reference TRBV18 and TRBJ2-3, reads NAGVMQNPRHLVRRRGQEARLRCSPMKGHSHVYWYRQLPEEGLKFMVYLQKENIIDESGMPKERFSAEFPKEGPSILRIQQVVRGDSAAYFCASSPLEKVTDTQYFGPGTRLTVL.

The chain combines TRBV2 with TRBJ1-2, with TRBD1 as a possible D gene (6 bases). V was clipped by 11 bases and J by 0 bases, with 16 bases between them. This CDR3 contains 14 residues. CDR1 is SNHLY, CDR2 FYNNEI, per germline. CDR3 residues: CASQQGEANYGYTF. Here the CDR3 DNA reads TGTGCCTCCCAACAGGGTGAGGCTAACTATGGCTACACCTTC.

This chain joins TRBV6-5 and TRBJ1-5, with TRBD1 matching over 10 bases. J was trimmed by 6 bases and V by 8 bases; bases with no gene match: 7. This CDR3 is built from 14 residues. The germline V gene encodes CDR1 MNHEY and CDR2 SVGAGI. The CDR3 bases are TGTGCCAGCGCTCGCGACAGGGGGCGTCAGCCCCAGCATTTT. This translates into CASARDRGRQPQHF.

The chain has TRBV5-4 and TRBJ1-4; possible D gene TRBD1, 6 bases. Germline CDR1 and CDR2: SGHNT and YYREEE (reference sequence). The V gene lost 4 bases and the J gene lost 5 bases, with 12 bases spanning the gap. The CDR3 runs 14 residues. The CDR3 loop is CASSTQGTNEKLFF. The CDR3 DNA reads as TGTGCCAGCAGCACACAGGGAACGAATGAAAAACTGTTTTTT.

The chain employs TRBV5-1 and TRBJ2-3; D not resolved. This CDR3 contains 14 residues. V was pared by 0 bases and J by 5 bases, with 10 bases between. Germline loops: CDR1 SGHRS, CDR2 YFSETQ. CDR3 amino acids: CASSLVPERDTQYF. The CDR3 DNA is TGCGCCAGCAGCTTGGTTCCAGAGCGAGATACGCAGTATTTT.

The gene calls are TRBV29-1 and TRBJ2-3; a possible D gene is TRBD2 (5 bases). The CDR3 length is 14 residues. Trimming pared 3 bases from V and 2 bases from J, leaving 12 bases between. Germline V lookup: CDR1 SQVTM, CDR2 ANQGSEA. The CDR3 here is CSVEASRLTDTQYF. CDR3 bases: TGCAGCGTTGAGGCTAGCCGTCTCACAGATACGCAGTATTTT.

The chain's CDR3 is CASSTLPGQNEKLFF. Written as DNA, the CDR3 is TGTGCCAGCAGTACCCTTCCGGGACAGAATGAAAAACTGTTTTTT. This sequence joins TRBV2 and TRBJ1-4; 7 bases align to TRBD1. Germline CDR1 is SNHLY and CDR2 is FYNNEI. The CDR3 totals 15 residues. V gave up 5 bases and J gave up 5 bases; unmatched junction bases: 8.

The V and J genes are TRBV14 and TRBJ2-6; 11 bases align to TRBD2. Trimming removed 5 bases from V and 1 base from J; junction bases left unmatched: 13. In germline, CDR1 is SGHDN, CDR2 FVKESK. The CDR3 is 20 residues long. CDR3 in amino acids: CASSYVSSGGPGSGANVLTF. Written as DNA, the CDR3 is TGTGCCAGCAGCTACGTCTCTAGCGGGGGGCCGGGTTCTGGGGCCAACGTCCTGACTTTC.

V usage is TRBV2 and J usage is TRBJ2-5; maybe TRBD1 (6 bases). The CDR3 runs 17 residues. The V gene's germline CDR1 is SNHLY and CDR2 FYNNEI. Trimming removed 8 bases from V and 0 bases from J, with 22 bases in between. In DNA, the CDR3 is TGTGCCAGCCTCGGGCAGGGGATCGGGCCTAACCAAGAGACCCAGTACTTC. Protein sequence: CASLGQGIGPNQETQYF.

This chain joins TRBV7-3 and TRBJ2-1; TRBD1 agrees at 8 bases. V dropped 6 bases and J dropped 7; count of bases not matched to a gene: 11. Germline V gene lookup returns CDR1 SGHTA and CDR2 FQGTGA. The CDR3 covers 15 residues. CDR3 nucleotides: TGTGCCAGCAGTAGAGAGGCAGGGGGCCCGAATGAGCAGTTCTTC. Translating gives CASSREAGGPNEQFF.

The chain combines TRBV30 with TRBJ2-7, with D perhaps matching TRBD2 (7 bases). Germline V gives CDR1 GTSNPN, CDR2 SVGIG (reference sequence). The CDR3 spans 12 residues. Trimming stripped 2 bases from V and 12 bases from J, with 17 bases between. The CDR3: CAWSRGGFMGYF. DNA for the CDR3: TGTGCCTGGAGTCGCGGGGGCTTCATGGGGTACTTC.

The rearrangement links TRBV5-4 to TRBJ2-3; 9 bases agree with TRBD1. Germline CDR1 and CDR2: SGHNT and YYREEE (reference sequence). The CDR3 sequence is 15 residues long. Unmatched junction bases numbered 4, after V lost 4 bases and J lost 1 base. CDR3 sequence: CASSPGDRGTDTQYF. In nucleotides, the CDR3 is TGTGCCAGCAGCCCCGGGGACAGGGGCACAGATACGCAGTATTTT.